The present T cell receptor beta chain was sequenced within a study of OX40 agonist ivuxolimab in advanced cancers. Study background: An agonistic anti-OX40 (CD134) antibody, ivuxolimab, was used to treat the patients.

Profiled with immunoSEQ multiplex PCR; TCRdb holds only in-frame clones, not every one. The data hold some 23,000 clones, with approximately 90% observed a single time. A word on this clone: Its antigen remains unidentified.

The CDR3 totals 13 residues. Trimming cost V 2 bases and J 1 base, with 3 bases left between them. The V gene's germline CDR1 is MNHEY and CDR2 SMNVEV (reference sequence). Notes on the study in general: At 0.1 to 3.0 mg/kg and by week 6, CD4+ and CD8+ T cells in the blood had expanded clonally. CD8+ T cells (on average) carried more expanded clones than CD4+ T cells. Some of the nonresponding patients also showed low levels of normalized T-cell clonal expansion.

The chain is built from TRBV27 and TRBJ1-5; D gene uncertain. The sequenced sample was CD4+ or CD8+ T cells sorted from blood, obtained in a trial of the OX40 agonist ivuxolimab. The receptor was isolated from an adult with an advanced solid tumor such as melanoma, head and neck, liver or kidney cancer. CDR3 bases: TGTGCCAGCAGTTTAGGAAGCAATCAGCCCCAGCATTTT. Translated, it gives CASSLGSNQPQHF.